The rows below give T cell receptor beta chains drawn from one sample of a study of HIV-infected children after antiretroviral therapy interruption. TCRdb analysed the 3' RACE reads with MiXCR anew, one entry per CDR3 protein. The table has about 89,000 distinct CDR3 sequences, around 6.9% seen once. Here the sequenced sample was CD45RA+ CD4+ T cells from PBMCs, pooled from several time points, taken from a donor given antiretroviral therapy, either interrupted or continuous. These receptors were taken from a pool of human donors with HIV. The CDR3 runs from the conserved cysteine through the conserved F or W. Each record gives: clone size, V gene, J gene, D gene, CDR3 DNA, CDR3 protein. A D gene is named only where the DNA matches it firmly. Not every row has a clone size; where given, it reads once, few, many or a size class.

>NA|TRBV6-1|TRBJ2-1|TRBD2
TGTGCCAGCAGTGACTGGGGGGGTTATGCTGAGCAGTTCTTC
CASSDWGGYAEQFF
>NA|TRBV7-9|TRBJ2-7|NA
TGTGCCAGCAGCTTGCCGGGGATCTCCTACGAGCAGTACTTC
CASSLPGISYEQYF
>NA|TRBV2|TRBJ2-3|NA
TGTGCCAGCAGGGAGTGGGGTGAGGATACGCAGTATTTT
CASREWGEDTQYF
>many|TRBV5-4|TRBJ2-1|NA
TGTGCCAGCAGCCCGACAGGAATTGGGTCCTACAATGAGCAGTTCTTC
CASSPTGIGSYNEQFF
>many|TRBV5-1|TRBJ1-1|TRBD1
TGCGCCAGCAGCACGACAGGGGGCAATGAAGCTTTCTTT
CASSTTGGNEAFF
>NA|TRBV19|TRBJ1-1|NA
TGTGCCAGTAGATCCCAGGGAGGGGGCACTGAAGCTTTCTTT
CASRSQGGGTEAFF
>many|TRBV20-1|TRBJ2-1|NA
TGCAGTGCTAGTCGACAGGACAATGAGCAGTTCTTC
CSASRQDNEQFF
>many|TRBV27|TRBJ2-5|NA
TGTGCCAGCAGTCCCATCCTACGGGGCTTACAAGAGACCCAGTACTTC
CASSPILRGLQETQYF
>many|TRBV20-1|TRBJ2-6|NA
TGCAGTGCTAGAGATAGCAGGGCCAACTCTGGGGCCAACGTCCTGACTTTC
CSARDSRANSGANVLTF
>many|TRBV20-1|TRBJ2-7|NA
TGCAGTGCTAGCGGCTGGGACGAGCAGTACTTC
CSASGWDEQYF
>many|TRBV19|TRBJ2-7|NA
TGTGCCAGTAGTATACAGGCAGACTCCTACGAGCAGTACTTC
CASSIQADSYEQYF
>many|TRBV4-1|TRBJ2-5|TRBD2
TGCGCCAGCAGCCAAGACGGGACTAGCGGTTGGGAGACCCAGTACTTC
CASSQDGTSGWETQYF
>NA|TRBV3-1|TRBJ2-3|TRBD1
TGTGCCAGCAGCATACAGGGGGGCGCACCCATCACAGATACGCAGTATTTT
CASSIQGGAPITDTQYF
>many|TRBV29-1|TRBJ2-3|NA
TGCAGCGTTGATGGATCCCATAGGACCAGCACAGATACGCAGTATTTT
CSVDGSHRTSTDTQYF
>NA|TRBV2|TRBJ2-3|TRBD1
TGTGCCAGCAGTGAACTTGCAGGGGGTTCAGATACGCAGTATTTT
CASSELAGGSDTQYF
>many|TRBV12-3/TRBV12-4|TRBJ2-1|NA
TGTGCCAGCAGGGGGACGGATTACAATGAGCAGTTCTTC
CASRGTDYNEQFF
>NA|TRBV20-1|TRBJ1-2|NA
TGCACTTCGGGGAGCCACGAATTTAACTATGGCTACACCTTC
CTSGSHEFNYGYTF
>many|TRBV27|TRBJ2-3|NA
TGTGCCAGCAGCAACTCTTGGGGGGGCTCAGATACGCAGTATTTT
CASSNSWGGSDTQYF
>many|TRBV3-1|TRBJ1-1|NA
TGTGCCAGCAGCCTCAAGGGGGGCACTGAAGCTTTCTTT
CASSLKGGTEAFF
>many|TRBV5-1|TRBJ2-7|NA
TGCGCCAGCAGCTTGAGGCAGGGCCACATCTACGAGCAGTACTTC
CASSLRQGHIYEQYF
>NA|TRBV23-1|TRBJ2-6|NA
TGCGCCAGCAGTCAATCTGGGCAGGGGGCCAACGTCCTGACTTTC
CASSQSGQGANVLTF
>many|TRBV5-1|TRBJ2-7|NA
TGCGCCAGCAGCTTAGGGGGTGGACTCCTAAAAACCTACGAGCAGTACTTC
CASSLGGGLLKTYEQYF
>NA|TRBV2|TRBJ2-2|TRBD2
TGTGCCAGCAGTGAATTTCGGCGGGGGACCCCCTCCGGGGAGCTGTTTTTT
CASSEFRRGTPSGELFF
>many|TRBV24-1|TRBJ2-3|NA
TGTGCCACCAGTGATGTTAATGAGGATACGCAGTATTTT
CATSDVNEDTQYF
>many|TRBV10-3|TRBJ1-4|NA
TGTGCCATCAGGGAAGGAGGCCTTACAGAACTGTTTTTT
CAIREGGLTELFF
>many|TRBV25-1|TRBJ1-2|NA
TGTGCCAGCAGTGAATCGGAGACAGGTGCCATCTTCTATGGCTACACCTTC
CASSESETGAIFYGYTF
>many|TRBV2|TRBJ1-1|NA
TGTGCCAGCAGCCAGACATCAAACACAGAAGTCTTCTTT
CASSQTSNTEVFF
>many|TRBV6-6|TRBJ1-1|TRBD1
TGTGCCAGCGGTGATGCGCAGGGGGCAAACACAGAAGTCTTCTTT
CASGDAQGANTEVFF
>many|TRBV7-2|TRBJ1-1|TRBD1
TGTGCCAGCAGCCAAGGAGGACAGGGTGGAGCTGAAGCTTTCTTT
CASSQGGQGGAEAFF